This T cell receptor (beta chain) was sequenced in a study of blood T cell repertoires in COVID-19. Profiled with immunoSEQ multiplex PCR; TCRdb holds only in-frame clones, not every one. The sample shows about 280,000 clones, around 84% of them seen only once. This CDR3 comprises 13 residues. CDR1 is SGHNT and CDR2 is YYREEE in the germline V gene (reference sequence). V lost 0 bases and J lost 10, with 8 bases in between. The receptor comes from a middle-aged man who had been exposed to COVID-19. Sequencing was performed on PBMCs or T cells enriched from blood (not recorded which). The rearrangement uses TRBV5-4 and TRBJ1-6; D remains unclear. CDR3 sequence reads: CASSLEAESPLHF. As DNA, the CDR3 is TGTGCCAGCAGCTTGGAAGCTGAGTCACCCCTCCACTTT.